One and the same sample provided the 27 T cell receptor beta chains below, sequenced in a study of CD8 T cells in ankylosing spondylitis. Via MiXCR, TCRdb re-called the 5' RACE reads, giving one row per CDR3 protein. Here the sample spans tens of thousands of distinct CDR3 sequences, 27% being singletons. Sequenced: blood, either unsorted or a sorted T cell fraction (not recorded which). The receptors were sampled from a male donor with ankylosing spondylitis or in good health (not recorded which).

This sequence joins TRBV6-1 and TRBJ2-6; D gene unclear. V was trimmed by 7 bases and J by 0 bases, leaving 7 bases between them. The CDR3 is 14 amino acids. Germline V CDR1 and CDR2: MNHNS, SASEGT. The CDR3 protein is CASMDLSGANVLTF. In DNA, the CDR3 is TGTGCCAGCATGGACCTCTCTGGGGCCAACGTCCTGACTTTC.

Only a few counts were recorded for this clonotype. The gene calls are TRBV27 and TRBJ2-1; a weak D match, TRBD1 (5 bases). V was shortened by 5 bases and J by 4 bases, with 6 bases between the two germline ends. This CDR3 contains 12 residues. Looked up from germline, CDR1 is MNHEY and CDR2 is SMNVEV (reference sequence). DNA for the CDR3: TGTGCCAGCAGTACAGGTTACAATGAGCAGTTCTTC. This translates into CASSTGYNEQFF.

This clonotype was observed a few times. V is TRBV12-3 or TRBV12-4 and J is TRBJ2-1; weak D call: TRBD2 (5 bases). Trimming pared 3 bases from V and 7 bases from J, leaving 22 bases between. The CDR3 loop spans 17 amino acids. The CDR3: CASSLPWGSETGNEQFF. As DNA, the CDR3 is TGTGCCAGCAGTTTGCCCTGGGGTAGCGAAACTGGGAATGAGCAGTTCTTC.

This clonotype was detected only once. The chain is built from TRBV9 and TRBJ2-1; TRBD2 aligns across 7 bases. V was pared by 0 bases and J by 4 bases, with 4 bases of the junction left unmatched. CDR1 SGDLS and CDR2 YYNGEE come from the germline V gene. The CDR3 sequence is 15 residues long. DNA of the CDR3: TGTGCCAGCAGCGTAGGGGGGGGGTATTACAATGAGCAGTTCTTC. Translated: CASSVGGGYYNEQFF.

This clonotype was seen only a few times. V usage is TRBV5-6 and J usage is TRBJ1-1; D might be TRBD1 (6 bases). Germline V gene lookup returns CDR1 SGHDT and CDR2 YYEEEE. V was cut by 4 bases and J by 0 bases, with 13 bases left in between. This CDR3 region has 15 residues. The CDR3 sequence: CASSPGTRMNTEAFF. In nucleotides, the CDR3 is TGTGCCAGCAGCCCAGGGACAAGAATGAACACTGAAGCTTTCTTT.

This clonotype came up once. The V and J genes are TRBV29-1 and TRBJ2-3; 7 nucleotides match TRBD1. The CDR3 runs 14 residues. V was clipped by 2 bases and J by 3 bases; unmatched bases: 5. Germline V gene lookup returns CDR1 SQVTM and CDR2 ANQGSEA. CDR3 bases: TGCAGCGTTGAAACGACAGGGTCAACAGATACGCAGTATTTT. It yields the protein CSVETTGSTDTQYF.

A single count supports this clonotype. The rearrangement joins TRBV18 to TRBJ1-1; 9 bases line up with TRBD1. Per germline, CDR1 KGHSH and CDR2 LQKENI. The CDR3 is made up of 15 amino acids. The junction had 5 bases not matched to a gene; V was cut back by 3 bases and J by 3 bases. The CDR3 sequence is CASSPGQGPDTEAFF. CDR3 DNA: TGTGCCAGCTCACCCGGACAGGGGCCGGACACTGAAGCTTTCTTT.

The chain has TRBV12-3 or TRBV12-4 and TRBJ1-1, with TRBD1 matching over 10 bases. This CDR3 has 16 residues. Trimming cost V 2 bases and J 0 bases; bases outside gene matches: 3. Here the CDR3 reads CASSLWTGGVNTEAFF. CDR3 DNA sequence: TGTGCCAGCAGTTTATGGACAGGGGGGGTGAACACTGAAGCTTTCTTT.

The rearrangement joins TRBV19 to TRBJ1-1, with 8 bases matching TRBD1. CDR1 is LNHDA, CDR2 SQIVND, per germline (reference sequence). V trimming: 7 bases; J trimming: 6 bases; junction bases outside the gene matches: 7. The CDR3 totals 13 residues. Here the CDR3 DNA reads TGTGCCAGTACCCGACAGGGGATGGCTGAAGCTTTCTTT. Its translation is CASTRQGMAEAFF. The full variable domain, with the rest looked up from reference TRBV19 and TRBJ1-1, is DGGITQSPKYLFRKEGQNVTLSCEQNLNHDAMYWYRQDPGQGLRLIYYSQIVNDFQKGDIAEGYSVSREKKESFPLTVTSAQKNPTAFYLCASTRQGMAEAFFGQGTRLTVV.

The chain couples TRBV5-1 to TRBJ1-2, with 9 bases that match TRBD1. V dropped 3 bases and J dropped 6; count of bases not matched to a gene: 3. CDR3 size: 13 residues. The germline CDR1 and CDR2 sequences are SGHRS and YFSETQ. CDR3 sequence: CASSWTGAHGYTF. CDR3 nucleotides: TGCGCCAGCAGCTGGACAGGGGCCCATGGCTACACCTTC.

Only a few counts were recorded for this clonotype. The chain employs TRBV11-2 and TRBJ2-7, with D perhaps matching TRBD1 (6 bases). With 3 bases removed from V and 2 bases from J, the gap between germline ends came to 14 bases. The CDR3 extends over 15 amino acids. The germline V gene encodes CDR1 SGHAT and CDR2 FQNNGV. The DNA for the CDR3 is TGTGCCAGCAGCTTGTACCGTTGGGGGCCCTACGAGCAGTACTTC. Amino acid sequence: CASSLYRWGPYEQYF. Variable domain in full (rest from reference TRBV11-2 and TRBJ2-7): EAGVAQSPRYKIIEKRQSVAFWCNPISGHATLYWYQQILGQGPKLLIQFQNNGVVDDSQLPKDRFSAERLKGVDSTLKIQPAKLEDSAVYLCASSLYRWGPYEQYFGPGTRLTVT.

Only a few counts were recorded for this clonotype. The chain recombines TRBV19 with TRBJ1-1; perhaps TRBD1 as D (5 bases). The length of the CDR3 is 13 residues. Trimming took 5 bases from V and 3 from J, leaving 10 bases between them. Per the germline V gene, CDR1 is LNHDA and CDR2 is SQIVND (reference sequence). In DNA, the CDR3 is TGTGCCAGTAGTCCCGGGGCCGACACTGAAGCTTTCTTT. This encodes CASSPGADTEAFF.

The V gene is TRBV20-1, the J gene TRBJ2-3; D is uncertain. This CDR3 spans 13 amino acids. Germline CDR1 and CDR2: DFQATT and SNEGSKA (reference sequence). Trimming stripped 4 bases from V and 1 base from J, with 9 bases between. The CDR3 sequence is CSATLKRTDTQYF. CDR3 nucleotides: TGCAGTGCTACGCTTAAACGCACAGATACGCAGTATTTT.

CDR3 bases: TGTGCCAGCAGTCGGGTGGGGGTAGGGACTGAAGCTTTCTTT. Translating it yields CASSRVGVGTEAFF. The J gene is TRBJ1-1, the V gene TRBV7-8; maybe TRBD1 (5 bases). Trimming took off 6 bases at V and 5 bases at J, with 16 bases between the two ends. From germline, CDR1 is SGHVS and CDR2 FQNEAQ. CDR3 length: 14 residues.

V gene TRBV12-3 or TRBV12-4 combines with J gene TRBJ1-6, with D hard to call. Trimming removed 4 bases from V and 8 bases from J, with 6 bases in between. This CDR3 has 12 residues. The CDR3 DNA sequence: TGTGCCAGCAGTTCTTGGGATTCACCCCTCCACTTT. Residues: CASSSWDSPLHF.

This chain joins TRBV5-1 and TRBJ2-3, with D hard to call. The CDR3 loop spans 15 amino acids. V was clipped by 0 bases and J by 2 bases, with 10 bases between them. The V gene's germline CDR1 is SGHRS and CDR2 YFSETQ. The CDR3, as DNA: TGCGCCAGCAGCTTGGCAGTTATCTTCACAGATACGCAGTATTTT. It specifies CASSLAVIFTDTQYF.

This clonotype showed up many times. The chain links TRBV5-1 to TRBJ2-7; no firm D call. Germline CDR1 SGHRS, CDR2 YFSETQ. Trimming cost V 6 bases and J 3 bases, with 19 bases left between them. CDR3 length equals 15 residues. The CDR3 DNA follows: TGCGCCAGCACACCCTCCGGTGCAGGTATCTACGAGCAGTACTTC. This encodes CASTPSGAGIYEQYF. Looking up the rest from reference TRBV5-1 and TRBJ2-7 gives the full variable domain: KAGVTQTPRYLIKTRGQQVTLSCSPISGHRSVSWYQQTPGQGLQFLFEYFSETQRNKGNFPGRFSGRQFSNSRSEMNVSTLELGDSALYLCASTPSGAGIYEQYFGPGTRLTVT.

This clonotype appeared a few times. At one boundary the junction diverges from the germline segment, which might be a read error. The rearrangement uses TRBV7-7 and TRBJ2-3, with 7 nucleotides matching TRBD1. The CDR3 extends over 16 amino acids. Looked up from germline, CDR1 is SSHAT and CDR2 is FNYEAQ (reference sequence). The CDR3 loop reads CASISRGDRGTDTQYF. The CDR3 coding sequence is TGTGCTAGCATCTCCCGGGGTGACAGGGGCACAGATACGCAGTATTTT.

There are a few counts of this clonotype. V and J are TRBV20-1 and TRBJ2-3; the D is unclear. The germline gives CDR1 DFQATT, CDR2 SNEGSKA (reference sequence). V lost 3 bases and J lost 3, with 7 bases in between. The CDR3 contains 12 residues. The chain's CDR3 is CSARLTTDTQYF. CDR3 nucleotide sequence: TGCAGTGCTAGGCTAACAACAGATACGCAGTATTTT.

The CDR3 spells CASGSPHTEAFF. The CDR3 DNA follows: TGTGCCAGCGGGTCACCCCACACTGAAGCTTTCTTT. The genes are TRBV28 and TRBJ1-1; D gene ambiguous. V lost 8 bases, J lost 3 bases, and 10 bases lay in between. Germline loops: CDR1 MDHEN, CDR2 SYDVKM. This CDR3 spans 12 amino acids. Drawing the rest from reference TRBV28 and TRBJ1-1, the complete variable domain is DVKVTQSSRYLVKRTGEKVFLECVQDMDHENMFWYRQDPGLGLRLIYFSYDVKMKEKGDIPEGYSVSREKKERFSLILESASTNQTSMYLCASGSPHTEAFFGQGTRLTVV.

In its sample, this clonotype was seen once. The rearrangement joins TRBV7-8 to TRBJ2-3; 8 bases map to TRBD2. CDR1 SGHVS and CDR2 FQNEAQ come from the germline V gene. Trimming took 5 bases from V and 4 from J; bases not matched to a gene: 14. This CDR3 is built from 17 residues. The CDR3 nucleotides read TGTGCCAGCAGCGCAGCGGGGGCCACCGGGTACGCAGATACGCAGTATTTT. Amino acid sequence: CASSAAGATGYADTQYF.

V and J are TRBV7-2 and TRBJ1-6, with 8 positions matching TRBD1. Germline values: CDR1 SGHTA, CDR2 FQGNSA. The CDR3 covers 17 residues. V shed 5 bases and J 3 bases; nucleotides not matched to a gene: 9. CDR3 in DNA: TGTGCCAGCAGCGGACAGGGACCGTCAATCTATAATTCACCCCTCCACTTT. Its translation is CASSGQGPSIYNSPLHF.

This clonotype was recorded many times. This rearrangement joins TRBV7-2 to TRBJ2-5; TRBD2 might be the D (6 bases). CDR3 size: 15 residues. Trimming cost V 5 bases and J 5 bases, with 18 bases left between them. From germline, CDR1 is SGHTA and CDR2 FQGNSA. In nucleotides, the CDR3 is TGTGCCAGCAGCCGGAGGCGGGACGGTGTGGAGACCCAGTACTTC. Its protein product is CASSRRRDGVETQYF.

The genes are TRBV7-9 and TRBJ1-1; the D gene is possibly TRBD1 (6 bases). Looked up from germline, CDR1 is SEHNR and CDR2 is FQNEAQ (reference sequence). The V and J ends lost 11 bases and 0 bases respectively, with 13 bases between them. The CDR3 totals 13 residues. The CDR3 is CAVGGGLNTEAFF. CDR3 in DNA: TGTGCCGTAGGGGGGGGGTTGAACACTGAAGCTTTCTTT.

J is TRBJ2-2 and V is TRBV7-2; weak D call: TRBD1 (6 bases). The CDR3 loop spans 15 amino acids. Germline CDR1 is SGHTA and CDR2 is FQGNSA. V was clipped by 2 bases and J by 3 bases, with 10 bases between them. CDR3 sequence reads: CASSLTGSHTGELFF. CDR3 in DNA: TGTGCCAGCAGCTTAACAGGGAGCCACACCGGGGAGCTGTTTTTT.

This chain links TRBV19 with TRBJ2-5, with 10 positions matching TRBD2. This CDR3 region has 17 residues. Losses at the gene ends were 3 bases for V and 1 base for J; bases not matched to a gene: 8. The germline CDR1 and CDR2 sequences are LNHDA and SQIVND (reference sequence). The CDR3 bases are TGTGCCAGTAGTATTCCTCGAGCGGGAGGGGCCCAAGAGACCCAGTACTTC. This sequence encodes CASSIPRAGGAQETQYF.

This clonotype was counted at least ten times. The chain carries TRBV10-1 and TRBJ2-4; TRBD2 matches 7 bases. The CDR3 extends over 16 amino acids. With V trimmed by 2 bases and J by 3 bases, 7 bases remained unmatched. CDR1 is WNHNN and CDR2 is SYGVQD in the germline V gene (reference sequence). Here the CDR3 reads CASSERWGRVKNIQYF. CDR3 in DNA: TGCGCCAGCAGTGAGAGGTGGGGGAGGGTCAAAAACATTCAGTACTTC.